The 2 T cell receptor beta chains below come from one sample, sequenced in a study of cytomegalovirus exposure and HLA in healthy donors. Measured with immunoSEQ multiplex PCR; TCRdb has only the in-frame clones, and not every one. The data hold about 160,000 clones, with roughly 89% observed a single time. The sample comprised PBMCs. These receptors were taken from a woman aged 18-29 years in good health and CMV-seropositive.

This chain's CDR3 is CASSDGRATDTQYF. The CDR3 DNA follows: TGTGCCAGCAGTGACGGGAGGGCCACAGATACGCAGTATTTT. The chain recombines TRBV6-4 with TRBJ2-3, with 7 bases aligning to TRBD2. The CDR3 runs 14 residues. Germline loops: CDR1 MRHNA, CDR2 SNTAGT. V lost 2 bases to trimming and J lost 2 bases; unmatched junction nucleotides: 1.

For the CDR3, the DNA is TGTGCCAGCAGCTCCCGGGACAGGGGTCCTGAAGCTTTCTTT. Encoded protein: CASSSRDRGPEAFF. V is TRBV7-3 and J is TRBJ1-1; 10 nucleotides match TRBD1. Germline CDR1 is SGHTA and CDR2 is FQGTGA. The V gene end was trimmed by 4 bases and the J gene end by 6 bases; junction bases not matched to a gene: 5. The CDR3 spans 14 residues.